Following are 2 T cell receptor beta chains from one sample sequenced in a study of cytomegalovirus exposure and HLA in healthy donors. Profiled with immunoSEQ multiplex PCR; TCRdb holds only in-frame clones, not every one. The sample consists of around 150,000 clones, 88% of them appearing once. Sequencing was performed on PBMCs. Source of these receptors: a young man in good health and CMV-seronegative.

The chain couples TRBV5-6 to TRBJ1-4; D not certain. CDR1 SGHDT and CDR2 YYEEEE come from the germline V gene. CDR3 size: 13 residues. Trimming removed 2 bases at V and 7 bases at J, with 9 bases between. CDR3 in amino acids: CASSFWGAEKLFF. The DNA of the CDR3 is TGTGCCAGCAGCTTTTGGGGAGCTGAAAAACTGTTTTTT.

The CDR3 coding sequence is TGTGCCAGCAGTGATTCACAGGGGATCTCTGGAAACACCATATATTTT. It codes for CASSDSQGISGNTIYF. V usage is TRBV25-1 and J usage is TRBJ1-3, with 7 bases that match TRBD1. CDR1 is MGHDK and CDR2 is SYGVNS in the germline V gene. The CDR3 spans 16 residues. The V gene end was trimmed by 3 bases and the J gene end by 0 bases; junction bases not matched to a gene: 5.